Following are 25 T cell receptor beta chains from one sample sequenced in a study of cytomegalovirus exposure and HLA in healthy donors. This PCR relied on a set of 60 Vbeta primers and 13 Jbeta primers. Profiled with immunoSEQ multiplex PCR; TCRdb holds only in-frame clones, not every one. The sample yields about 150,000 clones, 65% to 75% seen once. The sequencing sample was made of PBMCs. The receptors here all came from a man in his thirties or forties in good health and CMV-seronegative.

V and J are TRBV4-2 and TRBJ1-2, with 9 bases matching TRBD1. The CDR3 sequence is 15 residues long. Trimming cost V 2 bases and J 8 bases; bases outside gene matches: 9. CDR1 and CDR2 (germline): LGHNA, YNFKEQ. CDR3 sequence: CASSQQHTGGGGYTF. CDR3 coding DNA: TGTGCCAGCAGCCAACAACATACAGGGGGCGGAGGCTACACCTTC.

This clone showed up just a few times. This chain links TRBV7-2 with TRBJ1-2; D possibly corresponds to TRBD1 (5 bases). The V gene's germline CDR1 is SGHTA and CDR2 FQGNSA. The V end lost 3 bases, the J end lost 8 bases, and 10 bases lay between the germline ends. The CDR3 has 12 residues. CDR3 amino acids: CASSLEGSGYTF. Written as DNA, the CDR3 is TGTGCCAGCAGCTTGGAGGGGTCAGGCTACACCTTC.

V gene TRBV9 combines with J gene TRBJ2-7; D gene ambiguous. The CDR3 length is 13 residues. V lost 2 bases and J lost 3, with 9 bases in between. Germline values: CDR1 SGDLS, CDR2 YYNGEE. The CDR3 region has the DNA TGTGCCAGCAGCGTTGGGCAGCACTACGAGCAGTACTTC. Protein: CASSVGQHYEQYF.

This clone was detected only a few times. CDR3 sequence reads: CASSPRTGNEKLFF. In nucleotides, the CDR3 is TGTGCCAGCTCACCAAGGACAGGGAATGAAAAACTGTTTTTT. V gene TRBV18 combines with J gene TRBJ1-4; TRBD1 matches 8 bases. V shed 2 bases and J 5 bases; nucleotides not matched to a gene: 1. CDR1 is KGHSH and CDR2 is LQKENI in the germline V gene. CDR3 length: 14 residues. Full variable domain (missing parts from reference TRBV18 and TRBJ1-4): NAGVMQNPRHLVRRRGQEARLRCSPMKGHSHVYWYRQLPEEGLKFMVYLQKENIIDESGMPKERFSAEFPKEGPSILRIQQVVRGDSAAYFCASSPRTGNEKLFFGSGTQLSVL.

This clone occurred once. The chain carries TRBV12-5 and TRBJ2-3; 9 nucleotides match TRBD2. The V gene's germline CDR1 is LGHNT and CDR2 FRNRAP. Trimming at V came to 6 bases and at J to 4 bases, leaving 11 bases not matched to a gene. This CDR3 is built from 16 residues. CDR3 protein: CASGLLGGGAADTQYF. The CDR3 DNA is TGTGCTAGTGGCCTCCTTGGCGGGGGGGCCGCAGATACGCAGTATTTT.

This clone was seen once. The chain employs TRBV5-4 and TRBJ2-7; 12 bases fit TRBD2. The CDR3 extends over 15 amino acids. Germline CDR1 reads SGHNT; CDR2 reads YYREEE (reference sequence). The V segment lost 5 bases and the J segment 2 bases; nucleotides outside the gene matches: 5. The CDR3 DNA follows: TGTGCCAGCAGTGCTGGACTAGCGGGGACCTACGAGCAGTACTTC. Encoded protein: CASSAGLAGTYEQYF.

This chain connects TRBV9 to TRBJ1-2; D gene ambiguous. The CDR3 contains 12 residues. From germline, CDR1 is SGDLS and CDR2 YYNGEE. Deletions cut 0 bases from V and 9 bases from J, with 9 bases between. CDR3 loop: CASSVAGGSYTF. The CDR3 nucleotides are TGTGCCAGCAGCGTAGCGGGAGGCAGCTACACCTTC.

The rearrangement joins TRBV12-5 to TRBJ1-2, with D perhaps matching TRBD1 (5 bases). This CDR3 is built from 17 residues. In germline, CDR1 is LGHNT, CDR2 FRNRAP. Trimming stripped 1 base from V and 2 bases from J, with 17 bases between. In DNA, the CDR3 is TGTGCTAGTGGTTTGGACCCGACAGCCCGTCAGAACTATGGCTACACCTTC. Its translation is CASGLDPTARQNYGYTF.

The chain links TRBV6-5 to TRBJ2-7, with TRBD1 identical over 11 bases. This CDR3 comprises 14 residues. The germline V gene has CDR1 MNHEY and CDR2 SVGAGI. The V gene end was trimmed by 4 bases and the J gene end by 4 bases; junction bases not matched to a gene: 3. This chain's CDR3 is CASSFGTGGYEQYF. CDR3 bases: TGTGCCAGCAGTTTTGGGACAGGGGGGTACGAGCAGTACTTC.

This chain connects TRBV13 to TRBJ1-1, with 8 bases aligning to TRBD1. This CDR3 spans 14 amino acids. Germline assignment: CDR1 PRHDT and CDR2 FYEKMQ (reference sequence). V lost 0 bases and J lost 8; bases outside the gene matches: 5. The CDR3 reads CASSLGQGVPEAFF. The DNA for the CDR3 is TGTGCCAGCAGCTTAGGACAGGGGGTACCCGAAGCTTTCTTT. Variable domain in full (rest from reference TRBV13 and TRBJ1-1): AAGVIQSPRHLIKEKRETATLKCYPIPRHDTVYWYQQGPGQDPQFLISFYEKMQSDKGSIPDRFSAQQFSDYHSELNMSSLELGDSALYFCASSLGQGVPEAFFGQGTRLTVV.

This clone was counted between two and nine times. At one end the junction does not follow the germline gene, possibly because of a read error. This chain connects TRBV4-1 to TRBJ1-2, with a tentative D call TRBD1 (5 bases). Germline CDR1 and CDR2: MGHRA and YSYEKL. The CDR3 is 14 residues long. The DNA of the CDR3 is TGCGCCAGCAGCCAAGATCCCCAGGGTGGTGGCTACCCCTTC. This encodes CASSQDPQGGGYPF.

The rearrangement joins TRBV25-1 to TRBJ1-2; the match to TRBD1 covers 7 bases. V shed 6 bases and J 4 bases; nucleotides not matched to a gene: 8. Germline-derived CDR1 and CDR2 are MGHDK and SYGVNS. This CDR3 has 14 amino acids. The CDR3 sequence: CASSRQGLGYGYTF. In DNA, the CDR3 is TGTGCCAGCAGCAGACAGGGCCTGGGCTATGGCTACACCTTC.

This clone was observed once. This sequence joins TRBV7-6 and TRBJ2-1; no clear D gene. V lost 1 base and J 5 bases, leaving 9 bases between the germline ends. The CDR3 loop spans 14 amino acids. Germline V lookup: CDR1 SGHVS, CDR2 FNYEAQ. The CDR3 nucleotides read TGTGCCAGCAGCTTAGGTCAGGCCAACAATGAGCAGTTCTTC. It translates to CASSLGQANNEQFF.

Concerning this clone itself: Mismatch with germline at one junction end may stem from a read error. The CDR3 DNA follows: TGTGCCAGCAGTGTAGCAGGGGACACTAAAGCTTTCTTT. Protein sequence: CASSVAGDTKAFF. V usage is TRBV6-1 and J usage is TRBJ1-1, with TRBD1 as a possible D gene (6 bases). CDR1 and CDR2 (germline): MNHNS, SASEGT. The CDR3 extends over 13 amino acids.

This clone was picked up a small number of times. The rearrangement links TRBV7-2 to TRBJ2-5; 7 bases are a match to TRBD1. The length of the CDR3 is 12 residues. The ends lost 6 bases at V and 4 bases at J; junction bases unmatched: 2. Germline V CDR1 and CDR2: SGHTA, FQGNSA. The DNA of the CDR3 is TGTGCCAGCAGTAACAGGGGAGAGACCCAGTACTTC. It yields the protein CASSNRGETQYF.

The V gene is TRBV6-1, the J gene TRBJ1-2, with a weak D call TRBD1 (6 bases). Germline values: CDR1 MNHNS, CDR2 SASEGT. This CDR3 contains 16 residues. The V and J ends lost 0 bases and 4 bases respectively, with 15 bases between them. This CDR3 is CASSEAYRATGYGYTF. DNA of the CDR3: TGTGCCAGCAGTGAAGCGTACAGGGCGACGGGCTATGGCTACACCTTC.

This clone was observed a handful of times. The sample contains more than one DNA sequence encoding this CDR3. In nucleotides, the CDR3 is TGCAGCGCTGGACAGGTGAACACTGAAGCTTTCTTT. This sequence encodes CSAGQVNTEAFF. The rearrangement joins TRBV29-1 to TRBJ1-1; TRBD1 agrees at 7 bases. This CDR3 spans 12 amino acids. The germline V gene encodes CDR1 SQVTM and CDR2 ANQGSEA. V gave up 7 bases and J gave up 0 bases; unmatched junction bases: 2. Full variable domain (remainder filled in from reference TRBV29-1 and TRBJ1-1): SAVISQKPSRDICQRGTSLTIQCQVDSQVTMMFWYRQQPGQSLTLIATANQGSEATYESGFVIDKFPISRPNLTFSTLTVSNMSPEDSSIYLCSAGQVNTEAFFGQGTRLTVV.

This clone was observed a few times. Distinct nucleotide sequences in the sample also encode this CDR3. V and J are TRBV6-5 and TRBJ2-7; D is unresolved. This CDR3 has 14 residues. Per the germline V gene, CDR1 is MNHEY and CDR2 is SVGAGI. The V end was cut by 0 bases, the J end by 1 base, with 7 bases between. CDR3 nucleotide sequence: TGTGCCAGCAGTTACTCCGGGTCTTCCTACGAGCAGTACTTC. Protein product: CASSYSGSSYEQYF.

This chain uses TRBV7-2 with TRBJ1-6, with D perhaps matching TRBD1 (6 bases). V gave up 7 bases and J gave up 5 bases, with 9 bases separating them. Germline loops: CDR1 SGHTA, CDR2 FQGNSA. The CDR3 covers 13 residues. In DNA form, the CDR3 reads TGTGCCAGCAAGGACAGCCATAATTCACCCCTCCACTTT. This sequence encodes CASKDSHNSPLHF.

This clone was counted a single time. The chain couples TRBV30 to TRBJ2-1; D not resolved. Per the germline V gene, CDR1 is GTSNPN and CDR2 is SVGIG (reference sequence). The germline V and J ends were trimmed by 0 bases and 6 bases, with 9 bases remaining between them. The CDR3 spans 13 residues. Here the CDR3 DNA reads TGTGCCTGGAGTGTAACTCACCTCAATGAGCAGTTCTTC. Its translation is CAWSVTHLNEQFF.

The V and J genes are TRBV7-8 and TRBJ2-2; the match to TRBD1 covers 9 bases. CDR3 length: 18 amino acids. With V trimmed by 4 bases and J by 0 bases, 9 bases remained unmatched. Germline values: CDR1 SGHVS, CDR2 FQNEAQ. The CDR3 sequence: CASSSRRDRVSNTGELFF. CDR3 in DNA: TGTGCCAGCAGCTCCCGGCGGGACAGGGTATCGAACACCGGGGAGCTGTTTTTT.

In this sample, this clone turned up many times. Here the CDR3 reads CASSLAPRPGGINEQYF. The CDR3 DNA is TGTGCCAGCAGCCTGGCCCCCCGCCCGGGGGGGATCAACGAGCAGTACTTC. The rearrangement links TRBV7-9 to TRBJ2-7, with TRBD2 matching over 8 bases. Germline V gives CDR1 SEHNR, CDR2 FQNEAQ (reference sequence). The CDR3 spans 17 residues. Trimming at V came to 5 bases and at J to 5 bases, leaving 17 bases not matched to a gene.

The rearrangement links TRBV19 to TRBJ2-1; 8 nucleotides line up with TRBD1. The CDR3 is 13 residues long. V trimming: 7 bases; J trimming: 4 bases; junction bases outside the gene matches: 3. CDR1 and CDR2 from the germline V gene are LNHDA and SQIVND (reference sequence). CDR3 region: CASKRQGYNEQFF. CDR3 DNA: TGTGCCAGTAAAAGACAGGGGTACAATGAGCAGTTCTTC.

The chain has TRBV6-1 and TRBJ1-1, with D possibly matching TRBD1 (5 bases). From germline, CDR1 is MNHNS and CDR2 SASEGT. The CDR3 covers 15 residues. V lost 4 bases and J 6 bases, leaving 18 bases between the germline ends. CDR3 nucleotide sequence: TGTGCCAGCAGTGGATCAGGGATGGTGGCGCCTGAAGCTTTCTTT. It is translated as CASSGSGMVAPEAFF.

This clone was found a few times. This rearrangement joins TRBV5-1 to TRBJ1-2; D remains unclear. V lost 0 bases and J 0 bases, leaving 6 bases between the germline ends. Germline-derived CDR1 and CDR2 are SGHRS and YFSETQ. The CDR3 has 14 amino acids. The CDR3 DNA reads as TGCGCCAGCAGCTTGGACCCGGCTAACTATGGCTACACCTTC. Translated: CASSLDPANYGYTF.